Listed below are T cell receptor beta chains from one sample, sequenced in a study of a mutant IDH1 vaccine in newly diagnosed glioma. The protocol was immunoSEQ multiplex PCR, while the TCRdb copy is restricted to in-frame clones and leaves out a portion. The table shows 70,000 or so clones, with around 84% occurring only once. Their antigens are not known. The sample was PBMCs, taken from a glioma patient whose treatment included an IDH1 peptide vaccine. These receptors all come from a man aged 30 to 39 with glioma. Both conserved end residues are part of each CDR3. The D gene is left open where the match is weak. Clone size is not always given. Where it is, it says once, few, many or a class for expanded clones.

d_call	v_call	j_call	clone_size	cdr3_nt	cdr3_aa
-	TRBV25-1	TRBJ2-1	-	TGTGCCAGCGCCCCCGGCCCGGGAAATGAGCAGTTCTTC	CASAPGPGNEQFF
-	TRBV28	TRBJ1-6	-	TGTGCCAGCATAAGCTCCTATAATTCACCCCTCCACTTT	CASISSYNSPLHF
-	TRBV11-2	TRBJ1-1	-	TGTGCCAGCAGCTTAGTGGGGGTAACTGAAGCTTTCTTT	CASSLVGVTEAFF
-	TRBV7-3	TRBJ1-3	-	TGTGCCAGCAGCTTAGGTATATCTGGAAACACCATATATTTT	CASSLGISGNTIYF
TRBD1	TRBV7-8	TRBJ1-2	once	TGTGCCAGCAGGTCAGGGGGCGCCCGGTTAAGAGGCGATGGCTACACCTTC	CASRSGGARLRGDGYTF
TRBD2	TRBV4-2	TRBJ2-7	-	TGTGCCAGCAGCCAAGGGCTAGCGGGATACGAGCAGTACTTC	CASSQGLAGYEQYF
-	TRBV7-9	TRBJ2-5	-	TGTGCCAGCAGCAATCCCAGTTGGTACCAAGAGACCCAGTACTTC	CASSNPSWYQETQYF
TRBD2	TRBV6-5	TRBJ2-7	-	TGTGCCAGCAGTTACCGAACTAGCGGAAGCTCCTACGAGCAGTACTTC	CASSYRTSGSSYEQYF
-	TRBV30	TRBJ2-7	-	TGTGCCTGGAGCCACCGGGCCCCTACCCCCTACGAGCAGTACTTC	CAWSHRAPTPYEQYF
TRBD1	TRBV10-3	TRBJ2-5	-	TGTGCCATCAGTGAGCGACCGGGACAGGGAAGAGAGACCCAGTACTTC	CAISERPGQGRETQYF
TRBD2	TRBV4-3	TRBJ2-1	-	TGCGCCAGCAGCCAAGGACTAGCGGGGAGTGGCAATGAGCAGTTCTTC	CASSQGLAGSGNEQFF
-	TRBV9	TRBJ2-7	-	TGTGCCAGCAGTCCCGACAGTTCCTACGAGCAGTACTTC	CASSPDSSYEQYF
TRBD1	TRBV28	TRBJ1-4	-	TGTGCCAGCAGTTCCGCGAACAGGGGACGAGCTAATGAAAAACTGTTTTTT	CASSSANRGRANEKLFF
-	TRBV9	TRBJ2-7	-	TGTGCCAGCAGCGTAGTAGGGGGGCCGGACCTGGGCGAGCAGTACTTC	CASSVVGGPDLGEQYF
-	TRBV7-2	TRBJ2-7	-	TGTGCCAGCAGCTTATTCGGGGGGCTAAGCGAGCAGTACTTC	CASSLFGGLSEQYF
TRBD1	TRBV5-1	TRBJ2-5	-	TGCGCCAGCAGCACCGGGACAGGGGGAGAGACCCAGTACTTC	CASSTGTGGETQYF
-	TRBV5-6	TRBJ1-5	once	TGTGCCAGCAGCTTGGCAGGACGGTACAATCAGCCCCAGCATTTT	CASSLAGRYNQPQHF
-	TRBV5-5	TRBJ1-3	once	TGTGCCAGCAGCTTGGTCAACCAGATCTCTGGAAACACCATATATTTT	CASSLVNQISGNTIYF
TRBD1	TRBV18	TRBJ1-2	-	TGTGCCAGCTCACCAACACAGGGGAACTATGGCTACACCTTC	CASSPTQGNYGYTF
-	TRBV29-1	TRBJ1-1	few	TGCAGCGTTGATTCCCCTATTGGATGGGTGAACACTGAAGCTTTCTTT	CSVDSPIGWVNTEAFF
-	TRBV11-1	TRBJ2-7	-	TGTGCCAGCAGCTTAGGGGACCACAACTACGAGCAGTACTTC	CASSLGDHNYEQYF
-	TRBV5-4	TRBJ2-1	-	TGTGCCAGCAGCTTATCTCGGGGACGATCCTACAATGAGCAGTTCTTC	CASSLSRGRSYNEQFF
TRBD1	TRBV19	TRBJ2-2	-	TGTGCCAGTAGTCGAAGAGGGACAGGGGACGGGGAGCTGTTTTTT	CASSRRGTGDGELFF
-	TRBV19	TRBJ1-5	-	TGTGCCAGTAGTAGGCAGGGGAATGCGCCCCAGCATTTT	CASSRQGNAPQHF
-	TRBV4-1	TRBJ1-4	-	TGCGCCAGCAGCCAAGCGATCCTTGCAACTAATGAAAAACTGTTTTTT	CASSQAILATNEKLFF
TRBD2	TRBV7-3	TRBJ2-1	-	TGTGCCAGCAGGCATCCCTCGTCTGGACTAGCGGGAGGGCCGAAGAATGAGCAGTTCTTC	CASRHPSSGLAGGPKNEQFF
TRBD1	TRBV6-4	TRBJ2-1	-	TGTGCCAGCAGCCGGGACAGGGAGGCAAATGAGCAGTTCTTC	CASSRDREANEQFF
TRBD2	TRBV11-2	TRBJ2-5	-	TGTGCCAGCAGCCTGGGACTAGCGGGAGAGTACCAAGAGACCCAGTACTTC	CASSLGLAGEYQETQYF
TRBD1	TRBV30	TRBJ2-5	-	TGTGCCTGGAGTGCCCGTCAGGGGGCACGAGAGACCCAGTACTTC	CAWSARQGARETQYF
-	TRBV28	TRBJ1-1	-	TGTGCCAGCAGTCCATACCTAGGGACTATGAACACTGAAGCTTTCTTT	CASSPYLGTMNTEAFF
TRBD2	TRBV7-9	TRBJ2-1	-	TGTGCCAGCAGCCCCCGACTAGCGGTCACGGAGCAGTTCTTC	CASSPRLAVTEQFF
-	TRBV6-6	TRBJ1-4	-	TGTGCCAGCAGTTACAGGCAGGGTTGGGAAAAACTGTTTTTT	CASSYRQGWEKLFF